These T cell receptor beta chains were read from a single sample in a study of T cells in tumors after PD-1 blockade. Sequencing was performed with immunoSEQ multiplex PCR; in TCRdb, only in-frame clones are kept and a portion is missing. The table lists over 30,000 clones, approximately 78% of them singletons. Sequencing used PBMCs, obtained before anti-PD-1 treatment. The receptors come from a human donor with basal cell carcinoma. The CDR3 runs from the conserved cysteine through the conserved F or W. D genes are given only for firm matches. Clone size is not always given. Where it is, it says once, few, many or a class for expanded clones.

NA	TRBV7-9	TRBJ2-7	few	TGTGCCAGCAGCCCCGCCCAGGGGAGGAACGAGCAGTACTTC	CASSPAQGRNEQYF
NA	TRBV11-3	TRBJ2-1	NA	TGTGCCAGCAGCTTAGCTCGGGGGCCGCAGTTCTTC	CASSLARGPQFF
NA	TRBV2	TRBJ2-5	NA	TGTGCCAGCAGTGCAACTTCCCAGGGGGAGACCCAGTACTTC	CASSATSQGETQYF
NA	TRBV14	TRBJ2-7	NA	TGTGCCAGCAGCCAGGCCATCGGACCCTTCTCCTACGAGCAGTACTTC	CASSQAIGPFSYEQYF
NA	TRBV7-3	TRBJ2-3	NA	TGTGCCAGCAGCCAACTTGCAGGAACTAGCACAGATACGCAGTATTTT	CASSQLAGTSTDTQYF
NA	TRBV28	TRBJ2-7	NA	TGTGCCAGCAGTTTATACGGGACTCTGTCCTACGAGCAGTACTTC	CASSLYGTLSYEQYF
TRBD1	TRBV19	TRBJ1-5	NA	TGTGCCAGCACCGGGACAGTGGATCAGCCCCAGCATTTT	CASTGTVDQPQHF
NA	TRBV6-5	TRBJ2-7	few	TGTGCCAGCCAGGGCGACTCCTACGAGCAGTACTTC	CASQGDSYEQYF
NA	TRBV2	TRBJ2-7	NA	TGTGCCAGCAGTGTCCAGGGGACCTCCTACGAGCAGTACTTC	CASSVQGTSYEQYF
NA	TRBV7-3	TRBJ1-6	NA	TGTGCCAGCAGCTTGACCGATCTGGGATCACCCCTCCACTTT	CASSLTDLGSPLHF
TRBD2	TRBV5-4	TRBJ2-1	NA	TGTGCCAGCAGCTTGTCGCGGGAGGGTTACAATGAGCAGTTCTTC	CASSLSREGYNEQFF
NA	TRBV6-2/TRBV6-3	TRBJ1-5	NA	TGTGCCAGCAGTTTCTTTGGAGAAAGCAATCAGCCCCAGCATTTT	CASSFFGESNQPQHF
NA	TRBV5-4	TRBJ2-7	NA	TGTGCCAGCAGCTTGTACGGGAGATGGTACGAGCAGTACTTC	CASSLYGRWYEQYF
NA	TRBV28	TRBJ1-2	medium-sized	TGTGCCAGCATTGGGACCCCCAACTATGGCTACACCTTC	CASIGTPNYGYTF
TRBD2	TRBV15	TRBJ2-1	NA	TGTGCCACCAGCAGGCTGCTTATGAGGGGACTAGCGGGGCTAAGCTCCTACAATGAGCAGTTCTTC	CATSRLLMRGLAGLSSYNEQFF
NA	TRBV14	TRBJ1-5	once	TGTGCCAGCAGCCAAGAGGGCCCTAATCAGCCCCAGCATTTT	CASSQEGPNQPQHF